The TCR beta chain under discussion was sequenced for a study of blood T cells in healthy people across ages. Findings and caveats of the study: Total diversity from one million sequenced T cells was likely underestimated. Long-lived donors had more naive CD4+ cells and higher diversity than aged donors. Per million T cells, the diversity of TCR beta decreased roughly linearly as age advanced.

The CDR3 spans 14 residues. V dropped 5 bases and J dropped 4 bases, with 12 bases sitting between them. Germline assignment: CDR1 SGHTA and CDR2 FQGNSA. With respect to this clonotype: What it binds is unknown.

Through a sample-barcoded 5' primer and a J-beta primer mix, a second PCR was run for roughly 7 to 12 cycles. TCRdb used MiXCR to reprocess the 5' RACE reads, holding one entry per CDR3 protein. The table includes 1.4 million to 1.5 million distinct CDR3 sequences, about 43% detected once. The material sequenced was blood. The sequence was obtained from a woman under 30 in good health. The rearrangement uses TRBV7-2 and TRBJ2-1; maybe TRBD2 (6 bases). The CDR3 bases are TGTGCCAGCAGCATTCTAGCGCAATACAATGAGCAGTTCTTC. It translates to CASSILAQYNEQFF.